The 29 T cell receptor beta chains presented below share a single source sample, sequenced in a study of vaccination and CD4 T cells after COVID-19. The antigens these receptors bind are not known. The treatment here: roughly 10-day PBMC culture with coronavirus spike peptide pools or control peptides (ViraFEST assay). Sequencing of the DNA from cultured CD4+ T cells was carried out with the Oncomine TCR Beta short-read assay. In TCRdb, the PCR reads were re-called with MiXCR into one record per CDR3 protein. The sample carries roughly 8,600 distinct CDR3 sequences, approximately 50% recorded once. The sample was CD4+ T cells from blood, cultured in vitro. These receptors originate from a human donor who had recovered from COVID-19.

CDR3 residues: CAISELRVNTEAFF. In DNA, the CDR3 is TGTGCCATCAGTGAACTGAGGGTGAACACTGAAGCTTTCTTT. The V and J genes are TRBV10-3 and TRBJ1-1; D gene ambiguous. With 3 bases removed from V and 0 bases from J, the gap between germline ends came to 8 bases. CDR1 and CDR2 from the germline V gene are ENHRY and SYGVKD. The CDR3 consists of 14 residues.

The table lists this clonotype with a count of one. This chain's CDR3 is CASSYSALGDDTYRGDTQYF. In DNA form, the CDR3 reads TGTGCCAGCAGTTACTCAGCCTTGGGGGATGACACCTATCGGGGAGATACGCAGTATTTT. The chain has TRBV6-5 and TRBJ2-3; D tentatively reads TRBD1 or TRBD2 (5 bases each). The CDR3 length is 20 residues. Trimming stripped 0 bases from V and 5 bases from J, with 27 bases between. Germline CDR1 reads MNHEY; CDR2 reads SVGAGI.

V and J are TRBV5-1 and TRBJ2-1; D possibly uses TRBD1 or TRBD2 (5 bases each). Germline V gene lookup returns CDR1 SGHRS and CDR2 YFSETQ. The V gene lost 4 bases and the J gene lost 0 bases, with 14 bases spanning the gap. The CDR3 totals 16 residues. CDR3 bases: TGCGCCAGCAGCGGACCGGGACCTCCCTCCTACAATGAGCAGTTCTTC. This sequence encodes CASSGPGPPSYNEQFF.

The chain has TRBV6-2 or TRBV6-3 and TRBJ1-1, with D perhaps matching TRBD1 (5 bases). The germline V gene has CDR1 MNHEY and CDR2 SVGEGT. Trimming took off 7 bases at V and 5 bases at J, with 14 bases between the two ends. The CDR3 has 13 amino acids. The CDR3, as DNA: TGTGCCAGCACACCTATGGGGGGGACTGAAGCTTTCTTT. Its translation is CASTPMGGTEAFF.

The chain has TRBV24-1 and TRBJ2-1; 12 bases align to TRBD1. Germline lookup yields CDR1 KGHDR and CDR2 SFDVKD. The junction had 8 bases not matched to a gene; V was cut back by 3 bases and J by 6 bases. The length of the CDR3 is 17 residues. The CDR3 region has the DNA TGTGCCACCAGTGATGGGACAGGGGGCCCTAGATCCAATGAGCAGTTCTTC. Translation: CATSDGTGGPRSNEQFF.

CDR3 sequence: CASSPYGAREQYF. CDR3 coding DNA: TGTGCCAGCAGCCCCTATGGGGCACGCGAGCAGTACTTC. The chain links TRBV7-6 to TRBJ2-7; D possibly corresponds to TRBD1 (5 bases). The CDR3 consists of 13 residues. CDR1 is SGHVS, CDR2 FNYEAQ, per germline. The V and J ends lost 5 bases and 6 bases respectively, with 14 bases between them.

The CDR3 bases are TGTGCCAGTAGTCGAGACCGGTTGGACGAGCAGTACTTC. Its protein is CASSRDRLDEQYF. V usage is TRBV19 and J usage is TRBJ2-7; no clear D gene. Trimming removed 5 bases at V and 5 bases at J, with 13 bases between. The length of the CDR3 is 13 residues. The germline CDR1 and CDR2 sequences are LNHDA and SQIVND (reference sequence). The full variable domain, with the rest looked up from reference TRBV19 and TRBJ2-7, is DGGITQSPKYLFRKEGQNVTLSCEQNLNHDAMYWYRQDPGQGLRLIYYSQIVNDFQKGDIAEGYSVSREKKESFPLTVTSAQKNPTAFYLCASSRDRLDEQYFGPGTRLTVT.

The V and J genes are TRBV19 and TRBJ2-3, with D unresolved. Per the germline V gene, CDR1 is LNHDA and CDR2 is SQIVND (reference sequence). Between the trimmed V and J ends, which lost 0 bases and 5 bases, there was a span of 3 bases. The CDR3 contains 12 residues. The CDR3 DNA is TGTGCCAGTAGTATAGAGGGAGATACGCAGTATTTT. Its translation: CASSIEGDTQYF.

CDR3 protein: CASSERGQGAEKLFF. CDR3 sequence (DNA): TGTGCCAGCAGTGAAAGGGGACAGGGAGCTGAAAAACTGTTTTTT. The rearrangement joins TRBV2 to TRBJ1-4; 9 bases align to TRBD1. The CDR3 consists of 15 residues. V dropped 2 bases and J dropped 7; count of bases not matched to a gene: 5. Looked up from germline, CDR1 is SNHLY and CDR2 is FYNNEI.

This clonotype turned up a few times. The gene calls are TRBV12-3 or TRBV12-4 and TRBJ1-6; no firm D call. The V end was cut by 6 bases, the J end by 7 bases, with 10 bases between. The CDR3 consists of 13 residues. CDR3 amino acids: CASSLARNSPLHF. In nucleotides, the CDR3 is TGTGCCAGCAGCCTAGCGAGAAATTCACCCCTCCACTTT.

This clonotype has more than one count but fewer than ten. The rearrangement uses TRBV2 and TRBJ2-5, with no clear D. Germline V gives CDR1 SNHLY, CDR2 FYNNEI. This CDR3 region has 14 residues. V lost 10 bases to trimming and J lost 7 bases, with 22 bases between them. In DNA form, the CDR3 reads TGTGCCACCGAGACTCCCCTGACTGGTGGGACCCAGTACTTC. Translation gives CATETPLTGGTQYF. The whole variable domain, remainder taken from reference TRBV2 and TRBJ2-5, is EPEVTQTPSHQVTQMGQEVILRCVPISNHLYFYWYRQILGQKVEFLVSFYNNEISEKSEIFDDQFSVERPDGSNFTLKIRSTKLEDSAMYFCATETPLTGGTQYFGPGTRLLVL.

The chain combines TRBV11-2 with TRBJ2-3; D gene uncertain. V shed 5 bases and J shed 4 bases, with 19 bases lying between them. In germline, CDR1 is SGHAT, CDR2 FQNNGV. The CDR3 spans 16 residues. This chain's CDR3 is CASSQLTRPKPDTQYF. The CDR3 bases are TGTGCCAGCAGCCAACTGACTCGCCCTAAGCCAGATACGCAGTATTTT.

This chain uses TRBV19 with TRBJ1-1; D is unclear. The CDR3 has 14 residues. The germline V gene encodes CDR1 LNHDA and CDR2 SQIVND (reference sequence). Deletions cut 7 bases from V and 0 bases from J, with 12 bases between. DNA for the CDR3: TGTGCCAGTACTCGGACCAGCATGAACACTGAAGCTTTCTTT. It is translated as CASTRTSMNTEAFF.

The V call is TRBV12-5, the J call TRBJ1-2; perhaps TRBD1 as D (5 bases). Trimming pared 7 bases from V and 0 bases from J, leaving 18 bases between. CDR1 and CDR2 (germline): LGHNT, FRNRAP. This CDR3 comprises 16 residues. This CDR3 reads CASAPSWRGTNYGYTF. CDR3 coding DNA: TGTGCTAGTGCTCCCTCTTGGCGGGGGACTAACTATGGCTACACCTTC.

The chain has TRBV11-1 and TRBJ2-1, with D perhaps matching TRBD1 (6 bases). The CDR3 loop spans 16 amino acids. CDR1 and CDR2 (germline): SGHAT, FQDESV (reference sequence). Trimming stripped 1 base from V and 6 bases from J, with 16 bases between. The CDR3 nucleotides are TGTGCCAGCAGCTTAGTGGGGCAGGGGTCCCGCAATGAGCAGTTCTTC. Residues: CASSLVGQGSRNEQFF.

This chain connects TRBV27 to TRBJ2-7; perhaps TRBD1 as D (5 bases). The CDR3 sequence is 14 residues long. Trimming took off 7 bases at V and 0 bases at J, with 13 bases between the two ends. Germline V gene sequence: CDR1 MNHEY, CDR2 SMNVEV (reference sequence). The CDR3 here is CASKRTSASYEQYF. CDR3 coding DNA: TGTGCCAGCAAACGGACATCCGCCTCCTACGAGCAGTACTTC.

The gene calls are TRBV19 and TRBJ1-5; TRBD1 aligns across 8 bases. Germline lookup yields CDR1 LNHDA and CDR2 SQIVND (reference sequence). V gave up 3 bases and J gave up 0 bases; unmatched junction bases: 10. This CDR3 comprises 18 residues. The CDR3, as DNA: TGTGCCAGTAGTATTGAGGGCGGGACAGGTTATAGCAATCAGCCCCAGCATTTT. The encoded protein is CASSIEGGTGYSNQPQHF.

This chain connects TRBV10-3 to TRBJ1-2; tentatively, D is TRBD1 (5 bases). Germline V gene lookup returns CDR1 ENHRY and CDR2 SYGVKD. This CDR3 spans 14 amino acids. The CDR3 DNA follows: TGTGCTTTGGCCCCGATGGGGGGAGGGAATGGCTACACCTTC. Translation gives CALAPMGGGNGYTF.

By proportion, this clonotype is medium-sized. V usage is TRBV18 and J usage is TRBJ1-2, with 9 bases matching TRBD1. This CDR3 has 16 residues. V lost 3 bases, J lost 9 bases, and 14 bases stayed unmatched. CDR1 and CDR2 (germline): KGHSH, LQKENI. The CDR3, as DNA: TGTGCCAGCTCACCCGGGACAGGGAAGGTGTTGGATAGCTACACCTTC. Translated: CASSPGTGKVLDSYTF.

The CDR3 DNA reads as TGCAGTGCTAGAGGGGAGAACTATGGCTACACCTTC. It yields the protein CSARGENYGYTF. The J gene is TRBJ1-2, the V gene TRBV20-1; D gene uncertain. The CDR3 runs to 12 residues. Germline V gene sequence: CDR1 DFQATT, CDR2 SNEGSKA (reference sequence). Trimming stripped 1 base from V and 2 bases from J, with 5 bases between.

The rearrangement joins TRBV30 to TRBJ2-5, with a tentative D call TRBD2 (6 bases). The CDR3 covers 14 residues. V lost 0 bases, J lost 2 bases, and 10 bases lay in between. Germline CDR1 and CDR2: GTSNPN and SVGIG (reference sequence). CDR3 nucleotide sequence: TGTGCCTGGAGTGTACGGAGGGTTCAAGAGACCCAGTACTTC. Its protein product is CAWSVRRVQETQYF.

Sample share makes this clonotype medium-sized. This chain links TRBV6-5 with TRBJ2-3; tentatively, D is TRBD1 or TRBD2 (6 bases each). Deletions cut 2 bases from V and 6 bases from J, with 12 bases between. Looked up from germline, CDR1 is MNHEY and CDR2 is SVGAGI. This CDR3 has 14 residues. CDR3 in DNA: TGTGCCAGCAGTTACGGGGGGCGCGATGATACGCAGTATTTT. Its translation is CASSYGGRDDTQYF.

The sample holds a few counts of this clonotype. This sequence joins TRBV7-7 and TRBJ1-5, with D unclear. The CDR3 covers 15 residues. Per germline, CDR1 SSHAT and CDR2 FNYEAQ (reference sequence). Trimming cost V 1 base and J 1 base, with 8 bases left between them. The CDR3 coding sequence is TGTGCCAGCAGCTTAGTCAGCCGAAGCAATCAGCCCCAGCATTTT. Translation: CASSLVSRSNQPQHF.

The gene calls are TRBV6-5 and TRBJ1-6; D is unclear. Trimming removed 2 bases at V and 7 bases at J, with 9 bases between. This CDR3 has 14 residues. The V gene's germline CDR1 is MNHEY and CDR2 SVGAGI. Here the CDR3 reads CASSYGSENSPLHF. Written as DNA, the CDR3 is TGTGCCAGCAGTTACGGGTCAGAGAATTCACCCCTCCACTTT.

This clonotype was observed a handful of times. The V and J genes are TRBV19 and TRBJ1-1; D is perhaps TRBD1 (5 bases). The CDR3 spans 16 residues. Trimming left V 3 bases short and J 3 bases short, with 17 bases between. The germline gives CDR1 LNHDA, CDR2 SQIVND (reference sequence). The CDR3 reads CASSIGADKKHTEAFF. The DNA for the CDR3 is TGTGCCAGTAGTATTGGGGCCGACAAGAAGCACACTGAAGCTTTCTTT. Full variable domain (outside the CDR3, taken from reference TRBV19 and TRBJ1-1): DGGITQSPKYLFRKEGQNVTLSCEQNLNHDAMYWYRQDPGQGLRLIYYSQIVNDFQKGDIAEGYSVSREKKESFPLTVTSAQKNPTAFYLCASSIGADKKHTEAFFGQGTRLTVV.

The chain recombines TRBV19 with TRBJ2-5; 10 nucleotides line up with TRBD2. Trimming took 6 bases from V and 1 from J; bases not matched to a gene: 5. CDR1 and CDR2 (germline): LNHDA, SQIVND (reference sequence). This CDR3 is built from 15 residues. For the CDR3, the DNA is TGTGCCAGTAGCAGACTAGCGGGTTTCCAAGAGACCCAGTACTTC. Its translation is CASSRLAGFQETQYF.

The genes are TRBV2 and TRBJ1-5; D remains ambiguous. The CDR3 extends over 13 amino acids. The V gene's germline CDR1 is SNHLY and CDR2 FYNNEI. Between the trimmed V and J ends, which lost 4 bases and 7 bases, there was a span of 11 bases. CDR3 in DNA: TGTGCCAGCAGTGTTTCAGGTGCCCAGCCCCAGCATTTT. Residues: CASSVSGAQPQHF.

This clonotype has just one count. The chain combines TRBV11-3 with TRBJ1-1; D unresolved. Deletions cut 0 bases from V and 2 bases from J, with 7 bases between. The CDR3 runs to 14 residues. The germline gives CDR1 SGHNT, CDR2 YENEEA. In nucleotides, the CDR3 is TGTGCCAGCAGCTTAGAGTCCGTCAACACTGAAGCTTTCTTT. Encoded protein: CASSLESVNTEAFF.

This clonotype was detected only a few times. The chain is built from TRBV19 and TRBJ1-5; weak D call: TRBD1 (6 bases). The CDR3 loop spans 16 amino acids. V lost 7 bases and J 1 base, leaving 17 bases between the germline ends. Germline V gene sequence: CDR1 LNHDA, CDR2 SQIVND (reference sequence). As DNA, the CDR3 is TGTGCCAGTACTTCTCGCCCCGGGACAAGCAATCAGCCCCAGCATTTT. Translation: CASTSRPGTSNQPQHF.